This T cell receptor (beta chain) stems from a study of cytomegalovirus exposure and HLA in healthy donors. 13 Jbeta primers and 60 Vbeta primers were used for the PCR. Some clones are missing from TCRdb's copy, which holds only in-frame ones; the method was immunoSEQ multiplex PCR. The data hold about 180,000 clones, with 70% to 75% observed a single time. Overall study results and limits: Earlier findings revealed that most TCR beta V segments proved productive either about 87% or about 30% of the time.

The CDR3 contains 16 residues. Germline V lookup: CDR1 MNHEY, CDR2 SVGAGI. V was clipped by 4 bases and J by 4 bases; unmatched bases: 9. Regarding this clone: The antigen is undetermined.

The sequencing sample was made of PBMCs. The receptor was isolated from a male donor in good health and CMV-seronegative. This rearrangement joins TRBV6-5 to TRBJ2-7, with 11 bases lining up with TRBD2. The CDR3 bases are TGTGCCAGCAGTTTCAAGACTAGCGGGGTAATTTACGAGCAGTACTTC. Protein sequence: CASSFKTSGVIYEQYF.